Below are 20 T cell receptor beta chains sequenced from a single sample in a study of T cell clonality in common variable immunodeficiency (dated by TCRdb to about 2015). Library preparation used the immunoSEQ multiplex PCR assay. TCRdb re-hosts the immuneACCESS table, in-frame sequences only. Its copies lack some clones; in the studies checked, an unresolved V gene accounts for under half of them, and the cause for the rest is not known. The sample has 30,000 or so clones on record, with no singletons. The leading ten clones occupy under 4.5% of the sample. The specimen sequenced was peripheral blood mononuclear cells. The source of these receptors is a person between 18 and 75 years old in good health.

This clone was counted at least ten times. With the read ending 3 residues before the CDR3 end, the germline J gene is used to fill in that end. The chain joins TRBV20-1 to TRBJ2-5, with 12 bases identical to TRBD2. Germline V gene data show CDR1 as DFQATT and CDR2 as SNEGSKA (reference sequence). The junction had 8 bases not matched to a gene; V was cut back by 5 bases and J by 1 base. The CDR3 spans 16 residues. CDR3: CSAPTTSGGPQETQYF. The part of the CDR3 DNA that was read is TGCAGTGCTCCCACGACTAGCGGGGGACCCCAAGAGACC.

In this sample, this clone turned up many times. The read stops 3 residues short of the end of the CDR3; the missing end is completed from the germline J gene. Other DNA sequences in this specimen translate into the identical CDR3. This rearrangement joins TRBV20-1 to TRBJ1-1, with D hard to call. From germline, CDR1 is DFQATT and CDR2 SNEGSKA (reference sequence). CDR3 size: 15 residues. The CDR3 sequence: CSAAIQLAREETAFF. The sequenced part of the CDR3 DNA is TGCAGTGCCGCGATACAACTAGCGCGGGAAGAGACA.

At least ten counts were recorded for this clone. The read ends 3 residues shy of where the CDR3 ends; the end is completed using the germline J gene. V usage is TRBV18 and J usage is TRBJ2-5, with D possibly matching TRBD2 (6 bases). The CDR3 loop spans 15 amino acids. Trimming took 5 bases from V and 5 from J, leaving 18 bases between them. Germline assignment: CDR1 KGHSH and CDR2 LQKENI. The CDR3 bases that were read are TGTGCCAGCTCAAAACCGGGAGTAGCAGGGGAGACC. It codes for CASSKPGVAGET. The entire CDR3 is CASSKPGVAGETQYF.

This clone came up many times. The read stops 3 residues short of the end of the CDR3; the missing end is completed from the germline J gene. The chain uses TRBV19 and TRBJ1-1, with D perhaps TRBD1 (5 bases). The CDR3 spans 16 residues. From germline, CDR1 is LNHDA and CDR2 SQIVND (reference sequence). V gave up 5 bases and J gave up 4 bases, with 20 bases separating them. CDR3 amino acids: CASSGGGLPAGTEAFF. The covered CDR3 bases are TGTGCCAGTAGTGGGGGGGGGTTACCCGCGGGCACTGAA. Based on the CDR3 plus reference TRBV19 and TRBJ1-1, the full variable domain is DGGITQSPKYLFRKEGQNVTLSCEQNLNHDAMYWYRQDPGQGLRLIYYSQIVNDFQKGDIAEGYSVSREKKESFPLTVTSAQKNPTAFYLCASSGGGLPAGTEAFFGQGTRLTVV.

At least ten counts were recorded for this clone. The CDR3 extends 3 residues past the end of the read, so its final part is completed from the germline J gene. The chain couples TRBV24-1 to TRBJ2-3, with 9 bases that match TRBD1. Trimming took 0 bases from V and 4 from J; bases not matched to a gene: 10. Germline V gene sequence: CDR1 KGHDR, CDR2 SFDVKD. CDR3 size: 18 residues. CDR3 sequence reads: CATSDLRDRDIGSDTQYF. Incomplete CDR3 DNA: TGTGCCACCAGTGATTTGCGGGACAGGGACATCGGCTCAGATACG.

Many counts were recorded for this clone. CDR3 in amino acids: CRPLAGLNTDTQYF. The covered CDR3 bases are TGCAGACCACTAGCGGGACTCAACACAGATACG. The V call is TRBV20-1, the J call TRBJ2-3, with 10 bases matching TRBD2. With the read ending 3 residues before the CDR3 end, the germline J gene is used to fill in that end. CDR1 is DFQATT, CDR2 SNEGSKA, per germline (reference sequence). This CDR3 has 14 amino acids.

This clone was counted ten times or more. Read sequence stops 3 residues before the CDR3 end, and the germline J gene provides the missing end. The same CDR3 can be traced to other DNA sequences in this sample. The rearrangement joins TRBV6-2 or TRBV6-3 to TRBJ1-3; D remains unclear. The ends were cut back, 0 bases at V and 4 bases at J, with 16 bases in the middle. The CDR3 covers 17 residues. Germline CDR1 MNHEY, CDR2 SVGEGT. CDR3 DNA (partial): TGTGCCAGCAGTTACTCCGCAGTCCGTCTCTCAGGAAACACC. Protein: CASSYSAVRLSGNT. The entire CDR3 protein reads CASSYSAVRLSGNTIYF.

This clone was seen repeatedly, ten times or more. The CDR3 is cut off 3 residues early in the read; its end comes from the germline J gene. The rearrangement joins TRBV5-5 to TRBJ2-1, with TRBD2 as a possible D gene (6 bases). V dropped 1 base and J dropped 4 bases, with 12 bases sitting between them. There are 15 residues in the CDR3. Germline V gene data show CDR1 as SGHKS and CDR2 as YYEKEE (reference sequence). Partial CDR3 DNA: TGTGCCAGCAGCTTGTCATTCGGGGGTTACAATGAG. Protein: CASSLSFGGYNE. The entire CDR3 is CASSLSFGGYNEQFF.

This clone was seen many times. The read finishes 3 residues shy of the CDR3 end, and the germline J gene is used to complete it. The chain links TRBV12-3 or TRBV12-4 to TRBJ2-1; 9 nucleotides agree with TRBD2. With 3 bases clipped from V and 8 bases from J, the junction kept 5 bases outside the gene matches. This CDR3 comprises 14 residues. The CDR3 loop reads CASSFGGRVDEQFF. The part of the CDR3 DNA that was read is TGTGCCAGCAGTTTTGGCGGGAGGGTTGATGAG.

The CDR3 here is CASSSGQANYGQYF. The covered CDR3 bases are TGTGCCAGCAGCTCCGGACAGGCCAACTATGGT. The chain uses TRBV7-2 and TRBJ2-4, with 7 nucleotides matching TRBD1. The DNA ends 3 residues before the CDR3 does, and the rest of the CDR3 is filled in from the germline J gene. Germline V gene data show CDR1 as SGHTA and CDR2 as FQGNSA. This CDR3 has 14 residues.

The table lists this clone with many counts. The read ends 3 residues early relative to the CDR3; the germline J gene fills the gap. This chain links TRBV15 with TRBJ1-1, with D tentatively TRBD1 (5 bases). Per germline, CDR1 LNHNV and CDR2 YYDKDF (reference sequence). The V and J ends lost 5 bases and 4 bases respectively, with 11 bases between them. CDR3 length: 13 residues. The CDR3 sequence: CATSRRGGTEAFF. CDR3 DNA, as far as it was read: TGTGCCACCAGCCGCCGGGGGGGCACTGAA.

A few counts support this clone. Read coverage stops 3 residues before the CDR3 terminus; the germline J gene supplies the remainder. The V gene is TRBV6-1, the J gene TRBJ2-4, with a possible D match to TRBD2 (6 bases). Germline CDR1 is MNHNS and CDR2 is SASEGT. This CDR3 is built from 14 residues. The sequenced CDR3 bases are TGTGCCAGCAGTGCGGGACTGACTTCCTATGGT. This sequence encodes CASSAGLTSYG. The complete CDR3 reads CASSAGLTSYGQYF.

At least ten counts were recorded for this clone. The CDR3 DNA, read in part, is TGTGCCAGCAGCTTAACCACAGGGTCCTATGGC. Translating gives CASSLTTGSYG. The whole CDR3 sequence is CASSLTTGSYGYTF. V and J are TRBV7-9 and TRBJ1-2, with D possibly being TRBD1 (6 bases). The CDR3 end falls 3 residues outside the read, so it is completed with the germline J gene. The CDR3 contains 14 residues. Trimming shortened V by 2 bases and J by 4 bases, and 11 bases separated the two germline ends. Germline V lookup: CDR1 SEHNR, CDR2 FQNEAQ (reference sequence).

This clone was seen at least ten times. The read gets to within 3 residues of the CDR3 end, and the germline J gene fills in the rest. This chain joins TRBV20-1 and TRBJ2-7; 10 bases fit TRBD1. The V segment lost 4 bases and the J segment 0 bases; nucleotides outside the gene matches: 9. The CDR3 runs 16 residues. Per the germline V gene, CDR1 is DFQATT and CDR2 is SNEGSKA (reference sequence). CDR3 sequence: CSAIPRQGASSYEQYF. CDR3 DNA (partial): TGCAGTGCTATCCCACGACAGGGGGCGAGCTCCTACGAG.

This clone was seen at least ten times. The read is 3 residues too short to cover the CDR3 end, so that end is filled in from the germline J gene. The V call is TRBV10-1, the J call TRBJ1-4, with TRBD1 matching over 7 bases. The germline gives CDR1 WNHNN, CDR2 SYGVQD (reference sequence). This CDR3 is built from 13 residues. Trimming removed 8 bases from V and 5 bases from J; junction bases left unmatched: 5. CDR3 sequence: CASSGTENEKLFF. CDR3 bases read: TGCGCCAGCTCCGGGACAGAGAATGAAAAA.

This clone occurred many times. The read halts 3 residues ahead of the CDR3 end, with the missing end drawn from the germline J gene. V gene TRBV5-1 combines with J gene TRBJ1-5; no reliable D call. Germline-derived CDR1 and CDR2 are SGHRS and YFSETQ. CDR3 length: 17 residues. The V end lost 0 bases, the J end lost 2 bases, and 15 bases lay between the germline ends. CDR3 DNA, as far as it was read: TGCGCCAGCAGCTTGGGCCCGGGTGGAGGCGGCAATCAGCCC. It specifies CASSLGPGGGGNQP. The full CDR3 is CASSLGPGGGGNQPQHF.

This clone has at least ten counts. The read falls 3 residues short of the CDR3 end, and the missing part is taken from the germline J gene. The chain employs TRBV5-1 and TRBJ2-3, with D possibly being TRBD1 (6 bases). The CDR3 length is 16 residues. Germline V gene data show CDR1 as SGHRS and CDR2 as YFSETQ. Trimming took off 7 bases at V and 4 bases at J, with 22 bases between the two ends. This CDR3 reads CASANGGGTGSDTQYF. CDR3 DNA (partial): TGCGCCAGCGCAAATGGGGGTGGCACAGGGTCAGATACG.

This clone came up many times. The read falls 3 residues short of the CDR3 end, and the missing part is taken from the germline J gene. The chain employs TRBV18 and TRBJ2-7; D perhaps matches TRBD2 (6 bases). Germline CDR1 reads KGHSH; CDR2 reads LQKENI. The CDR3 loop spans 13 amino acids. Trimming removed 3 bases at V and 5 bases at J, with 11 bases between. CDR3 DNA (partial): TGTGCCAGCTCACCGGGGGGATCGGACGAG. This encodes CASSPGGSDE. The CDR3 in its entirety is CASSPGGSDEQYF.

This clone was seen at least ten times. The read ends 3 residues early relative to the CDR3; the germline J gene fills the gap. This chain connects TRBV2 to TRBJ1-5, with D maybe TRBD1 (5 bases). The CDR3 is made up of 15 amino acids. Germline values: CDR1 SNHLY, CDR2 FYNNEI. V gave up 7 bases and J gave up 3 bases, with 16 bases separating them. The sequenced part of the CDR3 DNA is TGTGCCAGCAAGTCAGGGAGGAATACCAATCAGCCC. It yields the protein CASKSGRNTNQP. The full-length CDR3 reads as CASKSGRNTNQPQHF.

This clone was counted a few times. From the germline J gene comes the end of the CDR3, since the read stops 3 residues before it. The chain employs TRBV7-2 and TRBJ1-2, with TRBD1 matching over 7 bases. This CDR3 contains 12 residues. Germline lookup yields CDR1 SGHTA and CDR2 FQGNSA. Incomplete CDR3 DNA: TGTGCCAGCAGCCCAGGGGGGAACACC. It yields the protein CASSPGGNT. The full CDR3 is CASSPGGNTYTF.